This TCR beta chain was recorded in a study of blood T cell repertoires in COVID-19. About the study: The United States, Italy and Spain were the sources of the acute and convalescent COVID-19 samples.

Living in 24 US areas, the participants were between roughly 18 and 95 years of age. Cohorts were based on clinical histories the participants reported. Method: immunoSEQ multiplex PCR; TCRdb's copy keeps in-frame clones and lacks some. The sample contains under 200,000 clones, around 86% of which appear only once. The CDR3 has 15 amino acids. Per germline, CDR1 MNHEY and CDR2 SMNVEV (reference sequence). J lost 7 bases, V lost 2 bases, and 5 bases had no gene match. Input material: PBMCs or T cells enriched from blood (not recorded which). V gene TRBV27 combines with J gene TRBJ1-5, with TRBD1 identical over 10 bases. The sequence came from a man aged 40-55 years with acute COVID-19. For the CDR3, the DNA is TGTGCCAGCAGTTTACTTCGGACAGGGGGGCAGCCCCAGCATTTT. It is translated as CASSLLRTGGQPQHF.